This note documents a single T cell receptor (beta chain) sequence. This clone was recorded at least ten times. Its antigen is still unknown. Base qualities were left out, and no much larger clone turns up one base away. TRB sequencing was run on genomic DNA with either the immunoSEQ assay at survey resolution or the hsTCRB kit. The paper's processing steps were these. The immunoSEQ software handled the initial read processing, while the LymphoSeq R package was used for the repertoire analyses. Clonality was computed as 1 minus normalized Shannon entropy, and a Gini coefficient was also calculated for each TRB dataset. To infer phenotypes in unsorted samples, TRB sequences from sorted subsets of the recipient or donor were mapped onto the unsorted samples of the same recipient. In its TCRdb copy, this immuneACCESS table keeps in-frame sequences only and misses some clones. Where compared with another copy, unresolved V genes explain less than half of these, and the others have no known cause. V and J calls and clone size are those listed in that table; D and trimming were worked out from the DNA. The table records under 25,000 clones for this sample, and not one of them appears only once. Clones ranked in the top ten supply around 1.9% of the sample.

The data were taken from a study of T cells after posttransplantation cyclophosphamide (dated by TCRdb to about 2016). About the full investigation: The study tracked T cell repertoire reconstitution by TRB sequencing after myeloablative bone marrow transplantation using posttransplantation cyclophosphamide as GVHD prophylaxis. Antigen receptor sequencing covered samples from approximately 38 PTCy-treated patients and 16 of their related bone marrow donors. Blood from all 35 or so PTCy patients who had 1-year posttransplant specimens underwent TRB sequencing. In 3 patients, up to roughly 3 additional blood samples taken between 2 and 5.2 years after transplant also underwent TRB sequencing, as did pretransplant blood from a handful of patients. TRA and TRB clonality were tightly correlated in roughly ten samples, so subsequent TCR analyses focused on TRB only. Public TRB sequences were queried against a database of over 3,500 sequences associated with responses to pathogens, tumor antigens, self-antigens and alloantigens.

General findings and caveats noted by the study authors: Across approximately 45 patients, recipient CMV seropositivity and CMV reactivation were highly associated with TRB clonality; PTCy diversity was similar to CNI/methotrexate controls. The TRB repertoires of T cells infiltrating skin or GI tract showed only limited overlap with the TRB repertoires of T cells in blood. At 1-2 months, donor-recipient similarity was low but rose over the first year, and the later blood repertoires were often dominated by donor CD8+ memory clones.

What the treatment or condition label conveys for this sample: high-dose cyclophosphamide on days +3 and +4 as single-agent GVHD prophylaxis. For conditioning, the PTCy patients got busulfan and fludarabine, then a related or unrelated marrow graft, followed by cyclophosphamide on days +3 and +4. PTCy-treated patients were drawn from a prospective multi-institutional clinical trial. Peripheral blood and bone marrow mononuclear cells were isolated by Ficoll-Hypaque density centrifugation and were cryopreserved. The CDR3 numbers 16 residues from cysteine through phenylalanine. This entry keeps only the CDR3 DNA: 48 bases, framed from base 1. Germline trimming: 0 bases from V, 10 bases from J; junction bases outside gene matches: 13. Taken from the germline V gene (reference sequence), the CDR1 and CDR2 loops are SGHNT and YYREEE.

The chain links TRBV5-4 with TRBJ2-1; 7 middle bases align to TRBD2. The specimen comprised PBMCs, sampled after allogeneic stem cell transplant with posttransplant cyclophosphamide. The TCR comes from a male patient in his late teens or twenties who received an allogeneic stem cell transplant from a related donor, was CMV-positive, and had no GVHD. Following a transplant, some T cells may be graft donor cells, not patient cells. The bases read TGTGCCAGCAGCTTGGCACCGTTAGCGGGTGTTGGGGAGCAGTTCTTC. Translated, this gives CASSLAPLAGVGEQFF. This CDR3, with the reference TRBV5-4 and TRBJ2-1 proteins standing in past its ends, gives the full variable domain ETGVTQSPTHLIKTRGQQVTLRCSSQSGHNTVSWYQQALGQGPQFIFQYYREEENGRGNFPPRFSGLQFPNYSSELNVNALELDDSALYLCASSLAPLAGVGEQFFGPGTRLTVL.